This TCR beta chain emerged from a study of blood T cell repertoires in COVID-19. Study summary: Collection of acute and convalescent COVID-19 samples took place in the United States, Italy and Spain. PBMCs, B-cell-depleted T cells, or T cells provided the cDNA or gDNA that made up the material.

J gave up 0 bases and V 4 bases, and 11 bases lay outside the gene matches. The CDR3 extends over 18 amino acids. Germline V CDR1 and CDR2: SGHTA, FQGTGA. The assay was immunoSEQ multiplex PCR, and TCRdb's table has in-frame clones only and misses some. The profile shows more than 130,000 clones, under 90% of them singletons. This TCR was sampled from a woman over 75 in a cohort sampled during active or convalescent COVID-19. This chain links TRBV7-3 with TRBJ2-2, with 7 bases lining up with TRBD2. The sample consisted of peripheral blood. The CDR3 DNA follows: TGTGCCAGCAGCTCTTCACTACAGCGGGGAGCGAACACCGGGGAGCTGTTTTTT. This sequence encodes CASSSSLQRGANTGELFF.